The entry below describes one TCR beta chain. The specificity of this receptor is unknown. The record has no base qualities; no much larger clone is one base away. The library was obtained by the immunoSEQ multiplex PCR assay. For most patients, high-throughput TCR-beta CDR3 sequencing of genomic DNA was performed by Adaptive Biotechnologies. The authors' analysis ran thus. TCR sequencing data were retrieved from Adaptive's ImmunoSEQ software for some 17 patients, whereas three other patients were processed with MiXCR and VDJtools. CDR3 nucleotide sequences shared between donor and recipient were removed because the origin of such sequences could not be assigned. To count as alloreactive, a clone needed at least 2-fold expansion over unstimulated cells and a minimum CFSE-low frequency of 0.002% (template counts) or 0.001% (read counts). Mappable clones were those detected in sequenced pre-transplant spleen, lymph node, or MLR CFSE-low populations of the donor or recipient. The cumulative frequency of alloreactive clones was calculated as a percentage of all sequences, weighted by copy number. TCRdb limited this immuneACCESS table to in-frame rearrangements with V and J called. A share of clones is missing; checked studies link under half to unresolved V genes, and the rest is unexplained. The DNA gave D and trimming, while V, J and clone size come from that table. This sample lists nearly 20,000 clones; around 86% were detected once. The biggest ten clones account for 9.4% of the sample.

In the first month after transplant, blood samples were collected up to 4 times, and after that at least monthly when available. These data come from a study of graft-versus-host responses after intestinal transplantation (dated by TCRdb to about 2021). Looking at the study overall: The transplants that recipients received were multivisceral, liver-intestinal, or isolated intestinal. Every recipient was given anti-thymocyte globulin induction, then maintenance tacrolimus and steroids for 2 to 3 years. After intestinal transplantation, graft-versus-host and host-versus-graft alloreactive T cell clones in the graft, circulation and bone marrow were tracked using bulk TCR-beta CDR3 sequencing. Alloreactive clones were identified by sequencing pre-transplant mixed lymphocyte reaction products and comparing these products with unstimulated pre-transplant donor and recipient T cells. The cohort enrolled 24 intestinal transplant recipients, one of whom was a retransplant, and a few patients without pretransplant specimens were excluded. Donor T cell macrochimerism was defined as a peak of at least 4% donor T cells among recipient peripheral blood mononuclear cells. Rather than going through the commercial service, samples from a few later patients were sequenced in-house on an Illumina MiSeq and processed with MiXCR. Study-wide conclusions, independent of this receptor: The relatively low number and heterogeneity of intestinal transplant patients limited the conclusions. Early after transplant, peak levels of circulating GvH clones were found to be associated with declines in HvG clones. GvH clones were found in recipient bone marrow, and some of the GvH clones appeared earlier in ileal mucosa or blood, which is consistent with an intestinal mucosal origin. In the allografts of patients with donor T cell macrochimerism, GvH to HvG T cell clonal ratios were high.

The CDR3 covers 13 residues, taking in both the cysteine and the phenylalanine. The sequence is cut down to CDR3 DNA, 39 bases in frame from base 1. In the germline V gene (reference sequence), CDR1 corresponds to MNHEY and CDR2 to SMNVEV. Relative to germline, V is 5 bases shorter and J is 0 bases shorter, with 8 bases between their ends. The TCR sequence derives from a human patient who received an intestinal transplant, so some T cells may come from the graft donor. The V and J segments used are TRBV27 and TRBJ2-7; TRBD1 might be the D gene, on 5 matching bases. The material was PBMCs, obtained approximately 230 days after intestinal transplant. The CDR3 here reads CASSQGPSYEQYF. The nucleotide sequence is given as TGTGCCAGCAGTCAGGGCCCCTCCTACGAGCAGTACTTC.